The clone carrying this TCR beta chain came up many times. The antigen remains undetermined. The data are from a study of human T cells and chemical hapten exposure. Background on the study: How much TCR each sample yielded varied, mostly because pooled library volumes differed slightly.

Specified time point: healthy volunteer bleed at 2 weeks. The starting material, unfractionated whole blood, was used for total RNA extraction. Study-wide points: The study found that DPC sensitization did not change TCRs above 1 in 1000 frequency.

TCRdb redid the calling of the RACE reads with MiXCR, one entry per CDR3 protein. The sample shows around 45,000 distinct CDR3 sequences, 4% to 4.5% of them seen only once. The CDR3 length is 14 residues. Germline CDR1 SGHAT, CDR2 FQNNGV. Germline trimming cut 1 base from V and 12 bases from J; bases unmatched to any gene: 8. This chain uses TRBV11-2 with TRBJ2-7, with TRBD1 matching 11 bases. Sequenced material: whole blood. This TCR was recovered from a human donor in good health. Some clones in this sample may be carry-over from other donors' samples. The CDR3 bases are TGTGCCAGCAGCTTAGGGACAGGGGGCGAGTGGCTGTACTTC. This translates into CASSLGTGGEWLYF.